Reported below is one T cell receptor beta chain. Trimming at V came to 4 bases and at J to 3 bases, leaving 11 bases not matched to a gene. Germline lookup yields CDR1 SGHNT and CDR2 YYREEE (reference sequence). This CDR3 region has 16 residues. This entry belongs to a study of naive and memory T cell subsets. A UMI-containing oligonucleotide was joined by 3' ligation to the TCR cDNA template. Amplification of ligated cDNA took four PCR rounds with SP2 and nested alpha and beta constant primers. Via MiXCR, TCRdb re-called the 5' RACE reads, giving one row per CDR3 protein. The sample holds roughly 48,000 distinct CDR3 sequences, about 4.8% seen once.

The chain has TRBV5-4 and TRBJ2-5; 8 bases line up with TRBD1. This clonotype was sampled from a female donor in good health. The CDR3 is CASSLRALTGEETQYF. CDR3 nucleotide sequence: TGTGCCAGCAGCCTGCGGGCTTTGACAGGGGAAGAGACCCAGTACTTC.